These T cell receptor beta chains were read from a single sample in a study of blood T cell repertoires in COVID-19. This table comes from immunoSEQ multiplex PCR, and its TCRdb copy is limited to in-frame clones, with some not included. The sample holds 650,000 to 800,000 clones; 90% are singletons and the top ten take approximately 0.25%. Material: peripheral blood. These TCRs come from a woman younger than 35 with acute or convalescent COVID-19. The CDR3 runs from the conserved cysteine through the conserved F or W. Fields, in order: J gene, clone size, V gene, D gene, CDR3 DNA, CDR3 protein. D genes are given only for firm matches. Rows may omit the clone size; those that give it use once, few, many or a size class.

TRBJ2-1 NA TRBV4-1 NA TGCGCCAGCAGCGCCGGACAGAGAAACTCCTACAATGAGCAGTTCTTC CASSAGQRNSYNEQFF
TRBJ1-1 NA TRBV11-2 TRBD1 TGTGCCAGCAGGACAGGGGGCTTGGACACTGAAGCTTTCTTT CASRTGGLDTEAFF
TRBJ2-6 NA TRBV6-5 NA TGTGCCAGCTTCATCTCTGGGGCCAACGTCCTGACTTTC CASFISGANVLTF
TRBJ1-6 NA TRBV30 NA TGTGCCTGGGGACAGTCCGAGATATCACCCCTCCACTTT CAWGQSEISPLHF
TRBJ2-5 NA TRBV19 TRBD2 TGTGCCAGTAGTGCCCGGACTAGCTTTGGGGAGACCCAGTACTTC CASSARTSFGETQYF
TRBJ1-1 NA TRBV7-3 NA TGTGCCAGCAGCCAGTCACGGGACACTGAAGCTTTCTTT CASSQSRDTEAFF
TRBJ1-1 NA TRBV5-1 NA TGCGCCAGCAGCTTGGGGCCTGAAGCTTTCTTT CASSLGPEAFF
TRBJ1-1 NA TRBV2 NA TGTGCCAGCAGTGAAGGGGGCAGGGAAGCTTTCTTT CASSEGGREAFF
TRBJ2-2 NA TRBV6-5 NA TGTGCCAGCCGCAGAACCGGGGAGCTGTTTTTT CASRRTGELFF
TRBJ2-3 NA TRBV5-4 TRBD2 TGTGCCAGCAGCTTGATCGGGGGGGCCGCAGATACGCAGTATTTT CASSLIGGAADTQYF
TRBJ1-1 NA TRBV7-2 TRBD1 TGTGCCAGCAGCTCACAGGGGGCGGTTGGAACTGAAGCTTTCTTT CASSSQGAVGTEAFF
TRBJ2-7 NA TRBV10-3 TRBD2 TGTGCCATCAGTGGAATAGCGGGGGCGTTATCCTACGAGCAGTACTTC CAISGIAGALSYEQYF
TRBJ2-1 NA TRBV7-9 TRBD2 TGTGCCAGCAGCTTAGCGCTGGGTAGCGGGGTCTCTGAGCAGTTCTTC CASSLALGSGVSEQFF
TRBJ1-3 NA TRBV9 NA TGTGCCAGCAGCGCGCGGGGCCTAGATGGAAACACCATATATTTT CASSARGLDGNTIYF
TRBJ1-4 NA TRBV7-9 NA TGTGCCAGCAGCTCTCGACAGAAAACTAATGAAAAACTGTTTTTT CASSSRQKTNEKLFF
TRBJ2-6 NA TRBV6-2/TRBV6-3 TRBD1 TGTGCCAGCAGTTCAGGGGGTGGGGCCAACGTCCTGACTTTC CASSSGGGANVLTF
TRBJ2-3 NA TRBV28 TRBD1 TGTGCCTCGGACAGGGCTCCAGATACGCAGTATTTT CASDRAPDTQYF
TRBJ1-6 once TRBV7-9 TRBD1 TGTGCCAGCAACCTGGGACAGGGGTTTTCACCCCTCCACTTT CASNLGQGFSPLHF
TRBJ2-4 NA TRBV9 TRBD1 TGTGCCAGCAGCAGGACAGGGGGTGTAGACATTCAGTACTTC CASSRTGGVDIQYF
TRBJ1-1 NA TRBV6-5 NA TGTGCCAGCAGAGGGGGGAACACTGAAGCTTTCTTT CASRGGNTEAFF
TRBJ2-7 once TRBV27 TRBD1 TGTGCCAGCAGCTCATGGGACAGGGGACTGAGAGAGCAGTACTTC CASSSWDRGLREQYF
TRBJ2-6 once TRBV19 NA TGTGCCAGTAGTGACAGGCCGAACTCTGGGGCCAACGTCCTGACTTTC CASSDRPNSGANVLTF
TRBJ2-7 NA TRBV12-3/TRBV12-4 NA TGTGCCAGCAGTCCTGTTCACATCTACGAGCAGTACTTC CASSPVHIYEQYF
TRBJ1-1 NA TRBV5-5 TRBD1 TGTGCCAGCAGCCGAATGGGACAGGGGAGCACTGAAGCTTTCTTT CASSRMGQGSTEAFF
TRBJ2-3 NA TRBV7-3 NA TGTGCCAGCAGCCCATTCAGGGGGGGCACAGATACGCAGTATTTT CASSPFRGGTDTQYF
TRBJ1-1 once TRBV24-1 NA TGTGCCACCAGTGAGCGCAGGGACACTGAAGCTTTCTTT CATSERRDTEAFF
TRBJ2-2 NA TRBV6-6 NA TGTGCCACCCGAAGGAGGGAAGACAACACCGGGGAGCTGTTTTTT CATRRREDNTGELFF
TRBJ1-2 NA TRBV28 NA TGTGCCAGCAGTTTAATACGAGGGCACTATGGCTACACCTTC CASSLIRGHYGYTF
TRBJ1-2 few TRBV2 NA TGTGCCAGCACCGCCGGCCGGGGGGGGACATATGGCTACACCTTC CASTAGRGGTYGYTF
TRBJ1-1 NA TRBV24-1 NA TGTGCCACCAGTGATTCAGGGACATTGGCGGGCACTGAAGCTTTCTTT CATSDSGTLAGTEAFF
TRBJ2-2 few TRBV4-1 TRBD1 TGCGCCAGCAGCCAATCGACAGGGGGACTCGCCGGGGAGCTGTTTTTT CASSQSTGGLAGELFF
TRBJ1-2 few TRBV19 NA TGTGCCACGTGGACAGAACAAAACTATGGCTACACCTTC CATWTEQNYGYTF
TRBJ2-7 NA TRBV27 TRBD1 TGTGCCAGCAGCCCTCCGGGACAGTCTTACGAGCAGTACTTC CASSPPGQSYEQYF
TRBJ2-7 NA TRBV14 NA TGTGCCAGCAGCCGGCAGGGCTACGAGCAGTACTTC CASSRQGYEQYF
TRBJ1-1 NA TRBV5-1 TRBD1 TGCGCCAGCAGCTCCGGGACAGGGCTGGGGAACACTGAAGCTTTCTTT CASSSGTGLGNTEAFF
TRBJ2-3 NA TRBV14 TRBD2 TGTGCCAGCAGCCCACTAGCGGGGGCCCGCACAGATACGCAGTATTTT CASSPLAGARTDTQYF
TRBJ1-2 NA TRBV5-1 TRBD1 TGCGCCAGCAGCAAAACGACAGGGGAAGCTGGCTACACCTTC CASSKTTGEAGYTF
TRBJ1-4 NA TRBV28 NA TGTGCCAGCAGCCCCCCGACAGATAATGAAAAACTGTTTTTT CASSPPTDNEKLFF
TRBJ2-2 NA TRBV18 NA TGTGCCAGCTCAACCGACAGCACCGGGGAGCTGTTTTTT CASSTDSTGELFF
TRBJ2-3 NA TRBV6-2/TRBV6-3 NA TGTGCCAGCAGTTACTCCCACGAGCCCAATACGCAGTATTTT CASSYSHEPNTQYF
TRBJ2-7 NA TRBV24-1 NA TGTGCCACCAGTGATTTTTCAGGGGGGATCTACGAGCAGTACTTC CATSDFSGGIYEQYF
TRBJ1-2 NA TRBV27 TRBD1 TGTGCCAGCAGCACAGGGGCCTATGGCTACACCTTC CASSTGAYGYTF
TRBJ1-1 NA TRBV4-1 NA TGCGCCAGCAGCCAAGGAAGGGGTGCGGTTATTGAAGCTTTCTTT CASSQGRGAVIEAFF
TRBJ2-5 NA TRBV20-1 TRBD2 TGCAGTGCTAGTTCGCGGGGGGGCTGGGAGACCCAGTACTTC CSASSRGGWETQYF
TRBJ2-2 NA TRBV9 TRBD2 TGTGCCAGCAGCCCCCGGGGGGCGAACACCGGGGAGCTGTTTTTT CASSPRGANTGELFF
TRBJ1-2 NA TRBV30 TRBD1 TGTGCCTGGAGGACAGGGGCGTATGGCTACACCTTC CAWRTGAYGYTF
TRBJ2-1 NA TRBV11-2 TRBD2 TGTGCCAGCAGCTTGGGACTAGCGGAATTCGGCCATGAGCAGTTCTTC CASSLGLAEFGHEQFF
TRBJ1-4 NA TRBV9 NA TGTGCCAGCAGCCCGCGGGGAGGAGATGAAAAACTGTTTTTT CASSPRGGDEKLFF
TRBJ2-7 NA TRBV5-1 NA TGCGCCAGCAGGGGAGTTGGGGGCGCCGCCTACGAGCAGTACTTC CASRGVGGAAYEQYF
TRBJ2-3 NA TRBV27 TRBD2 TGTGCCAGTTCCCTCCGAGGACTAGCGTCTAGAGATACGCAGTATTTT CASSLRGLASRDTQYF
TRBJ2-2 NA TRBV6-4 NA TGTGCCAGCAGTGACTCAGGGGTCCTAAACACCGGGGAGCTGTTTTTT CASSDSGVLNTGELFF